This TCR beta chain stems from a study of blood T cell repertoires in COVID-19. Study as a whole: Sources were T cells, B-cell-depleted T cells, or PBMCs; the material itself was cDNA or gDNA.

In the study's own analysis: Amplification from reference gene primers served as the basis for estimated nucleated cell counts. Only in-frame clones appear in the TCRdb table, and some are missing; sequencing was by immunoSEQ multiplex PCR. V, J and clone size reflect that table, while D and trimming were determined from the DNA. The table lists about 87,000 clones, 86% of them singletons, with 20% to 30% in the top ten. V lost 7 bases and J 5 bases, leaving 14 bases between the germline ends. The length of the CDR3 is 13 residues. Per germline, CDR1 SNHLY and CDR2 FYNNEI. The chain recombines TRBV2 with TRBJ2-5; D perhaps matches TRBD2 (6 bases). The sample was peripheral blood. The source of this sequence is a human donor in a cohort sampled during active COVID-19. The CDR3 spells CASKREVGETQYF. The CDR3 nucleotides read TGTGCCAGCAAAAGGGAGGTTGGGGAGACCCAGTACTTC.